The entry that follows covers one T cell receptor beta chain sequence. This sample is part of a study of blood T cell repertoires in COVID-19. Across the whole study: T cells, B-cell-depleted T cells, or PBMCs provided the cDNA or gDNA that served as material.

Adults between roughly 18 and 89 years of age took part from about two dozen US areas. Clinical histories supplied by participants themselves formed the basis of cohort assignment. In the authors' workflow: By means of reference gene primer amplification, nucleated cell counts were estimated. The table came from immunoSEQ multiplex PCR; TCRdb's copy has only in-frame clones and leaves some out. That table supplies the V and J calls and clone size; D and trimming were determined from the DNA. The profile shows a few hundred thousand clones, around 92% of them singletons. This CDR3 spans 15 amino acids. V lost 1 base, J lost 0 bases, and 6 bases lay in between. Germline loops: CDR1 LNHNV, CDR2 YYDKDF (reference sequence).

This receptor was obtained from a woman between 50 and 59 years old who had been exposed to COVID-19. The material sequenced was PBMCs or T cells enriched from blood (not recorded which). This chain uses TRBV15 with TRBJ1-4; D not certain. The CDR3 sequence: CATSRGPSTNEKLFF. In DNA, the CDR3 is TGTGCCACCAGCAGAGGTCCGTCAACTAATGAAAAACTGTTTTTT.